The 13 T cell receptor beta chains below come from one sample, sequenced in a study of blood T cell repertoires in COVID-19. TCRdb's table, derived via immunoSEQ multiplex PCR, lists solely in-frame clones and lacks some. In the table there are 160,000 or so clones, around 92% of which are singletons. The specimen was peripheral blood. These TCRs come from a man between 60 and 75 years old with acute or convalescent COVID-19.

This chain uses TRBV2 with TRBJ1-5; D might be TRBD1 (5 bases). The CDR3 length is 14 residues. CDR1 and CDR2 (germline): SNHLY, FYNNEI. V lost 9 bases, J lost 0 bases, and 12 bases lay in between. The CDR3 loop is CASSGETSNQPQHF. CDR3 DNA sequence: TGTGCCAGTTCGGGGGAAACTAGCAATCAGCCCCAGCATTTT.

This chain links TRBV6-5 with TRBJ2-7; possible D gene TRBD2, 5 bases. The CDR3 is 13 residues long. V shed 0 bases and J shed 6 bases, with 9 bases lying between them. Germline assignment: CDR1 MNHEY and CDR2 SVGAGI. This CDR3 is CASSYSGGGEQYF. Written as DNA, the CDR3 is TGTGCCAGCAGTTACTCAGGAGGAGGCGAGCAGTACTTC.

The V gene is TRBV27, the J gene TRBJ1-1; no reliable D call. The CDR3 consists of 16 residues. V gave up 1 base and J gave up 2 bases, with 14 bases separating them. Germline V lookup: CDR1 MNHEY, CDR2 SMNVEV (reference sequence). The CDR3: CASSLLFGPSNTEAFF. The CDR3 DNA sequence: TGTGCCAGCAGTTTATTATTTGGCCCCTCCAACACTGAAGCTTTCTTT.

In its sample, this clone was seen once. The J gene is TRBJ1-4, the V gene TRBV2; 8 positions match TRBD1. With V trimmed by 6 bases and J by 7 bases, 7 bases remained unmatched. CDR3 length equals 14 residues. CDR1 SNHLY and CDR2 FYNNEI come from the germline V gene. The CDR3 nucleotides are TGTGCCAGCAGGGGGACAGGCGGTAGTGAAAAACTGTTTTTT. Protein sequence: CASRGTGGSEKLFF.

J is TRBJ1-3 and V is TRBV19; 9 bases are shared with TRBD1. J lost 2 bases, V lost 6 bases, and 8 bases had no gene match. The length of the CDR3 is 16 residues. Germline CDR1 reads LNHDA; CDR2 reads SQIVND (reference sequence). The CDR3 DNA reads TGTGCCAGTAGACTCACAGGGGGCTCCGCTGGAAACACCATATATTTT. As protein: CASRLTGGSAGNTIYF.

V usage is TRBV9 and J usage is TRBJ1-5; weak D call: TRBD1 (5 bases). The CDR3 is 14 amino acids. The germline CDR1 and CDR2 sequences are SGDLS and YYNGEE. Trimming removed 0 bases at V and 3 bases at J, with 7 bases between. The CDR3 nucleotides read TGTGCCAGCAGCGTAGGACAGACCAATCAGCCCCAGCATTTT. Encoded protein: CASSVGQTNQPQHF.

The J gene is TRBJ2-2, the V gene TRBV3-1 (or the pseudogene TRBV3-2); perhaps TRBD1 as D (5 bases). The ends were cut back, 0 bases at V and 4 bases at J, with 12 bases in the middle. Germline V CDR1 and CDR2: LGHDT, YNNKEL (reference sequence). CDR3 length: 16 amino acids. This CDR3 reads CASSQELGRITGELFF. CDR3 DNA sequence: TGTGCCAGCAGCCAAGAGCTGGGGCGAATCACCGGGGAGCTGTTTTTT.

This sequence joins TRBV7-2 and TRBJ1-2, with TRBD1 matching over 10 bases. J was trimmed by 6 bases and V by 2 bases; bases with no gene match: 3. Germline values: CDR1 SGHTA, CDR2 FQGNSA. The CDR3 is made up of 14 amino acids. The CDR3 DNA follows: TGTGCCAGCAGCTTAATCGGGACAGGGGATGGCTACACCTTC. It is translated as CASSLIGTGDGYTF. The variable domain in full, completed from reference TRBV7-2 and TRBJ1-2, reads GAGVSQSPSNKVTEKGKDVELRCDPISGHTALYWYRQSLGQGLEFLIYFQGNSAPDKSGLPSDRFSAERTGGSVSTLTIQRTQQEDSAVYLCASSLIGTGDGYTFGSGTRLTVV.

The V and J genes are TRBV30 and TRBJ1-1; TRBD1 might be the D (6 bases). This CDR3 is built from 14 residues. Germline V CDR1 and CDR2: GTSNPN, SVGIG (reference sequence). Trimming cost V 0 bases and J 8 bases, with 16 bases left between them. This CDR3 is CAWSVLAGVGEAFF. The CDR3 DNA reads TGTGCCTGGAGTGTATTGGCAGGGGTTGGGGAAGCTTTCTTT.

This clone was picked up one time. The rearrangement uses TRBV13 and TRBJ2-2; 9 bases fit TRBD1. V lost 5 bases, J lost 1 base, and 14 bases stayed unmatched. The CDR3 extends over 19 amino acids. Germline CDR1 and CDR2: PRHDT and FYEKMQ (reference sequence). Written as DNA, the CDR3 is TGTGCCAGCAGCGGTCCCGGGACAGGGTTAAGTTTGAACACCGGGGAGCTGTTTTTT. It yields the protein CASSGPGTGLSLNTGELFF.

The V and J genes are TRBV30 and TRBJ2-7; D not resolved. Per the germline V gene, CDR1 is GTSNPN and CDR2 is SVGIG (reference sequence). V was shortened by 4 bases and J by 0 bases, with 4 bases between the two germline ends. The CDR3 loop spans 11 amino acids. CDR3 in DNA: TGTGCCTGGACGGGCTCCTACGAGCAGTACTTC. Translation: CAWTGSYEQYF. Full variable domain (rest looked up from reference TRBV30 and TRBJ2-7): SQTIHQWPATLVQPVGSPLSLECTVEGTSNPNLYWYRQAAGRGLQLLFYSVGIGQISSEVPQNLSASRPQDRQFILSSKKLLLSDSGFYLCAWTGSYEQYFGPGTRLTVT.

J is TRBJ1-3 and V is TRBV5-1; unclear D gene. V was clipped by 4 bases and J by 1 base, with 12 bases between them. The CDR3 runs 15 residues. Germline V gene data show CDR1 as SGHRS and CDR2 as YFSETQ. The CDR3 here is CASSITSGSGNTIYF. As DNA, the CDR3 is TGCGCCAGCAGCATCACCTCAGGATCTGGAAACACCATATATTTT.

V and J are TRBV2 and TRBJ1-1; the D is unclear. The length of the CDR3 is 14 residues. Germline loops: CDR1 SNHLY, CDR2 FYNNEI. Trimming removed 5 bases from V and 4 bases from J, with 14 bases in between. This CDR3 is CASSREGRSTEAFF. CDR3 coding DNA: TGTGCCAGCAGTCGGGAAGGTCGTAGCACTGAAGCTTTCTTT.